This TCR beta chain comes out of a study of shared clonotypes between healthy human individuals. Overall study: Three plates each covered CD4 naive and memory; CD8 naive two, CD8 memory one.

Generated by immunoSEQ multiplex PCR, the TCRdb table keeps only in-frame clones and is missing some. This table has some 1,400,000 clones, 95% to 97% appearing once. The germline CDR1 and CDR2 sequences are MNHEY and SMNVEV (reference sequence). The CDR3 has 13 amino acids. The V and J ends lost 10 bases and 3 bases respectively, with 14 bases between them. The sample comprised naive CD4+ T cells sorted from blood. Subset in this sample: CD45RA+ positively selected. The TCR sequence derives from a man aged 25-45 years in good health. The chain links TRBV27 to TRBJ2-3; possible D gene TRBD1, 5 bases. Here the CDR3 reads CATVARETDTQYF. The CDR3 nucleotides read TGTGCCACCGTCGCCAGGGAAACAGATACGCAGTATTTT.